This TCR beta chain was documented in a study of neurological immune-mediated disorders. Study conclusions and caveats: No CDR3 amino acid sequences recurred among expanded clones across subjects, suggesting private repertoires in all groups.

Regarding time point: longitudinal time-point 3. The germline gives CDR1 MGHDK, CDR2 SYGVNS. V lost 6 bases to trimming and J lost 0 bases, with 17 bases between them. CDR3 length equals 16 residues. Synthesis of cDNA used 5'RACE (with 10-nucleotide random UMIs). TCRdb analysed the 5' RACE reads with MiXCR anew, one entry per CDR3 protein. The table records under 100,000 distinct CDR3 sequences, around 4% of them present only once. This clonotype occurred many times. What it binds is not known. This chain links TRBV25-1 with TRBJ1-2; possible D gene TRBD1, 6 bases. The sample taken for sequencing was PBMCs. This receptor was identified in a woman aged 55-69 years with multiple sclerosis. Here the CDR3 reads CASSPVQGPSNYGYTF. DNA of the CDR3: TGTGCCAGCAGCCCCGTACAGGGCCCTTCTAACTATGGCTACACCTTC.